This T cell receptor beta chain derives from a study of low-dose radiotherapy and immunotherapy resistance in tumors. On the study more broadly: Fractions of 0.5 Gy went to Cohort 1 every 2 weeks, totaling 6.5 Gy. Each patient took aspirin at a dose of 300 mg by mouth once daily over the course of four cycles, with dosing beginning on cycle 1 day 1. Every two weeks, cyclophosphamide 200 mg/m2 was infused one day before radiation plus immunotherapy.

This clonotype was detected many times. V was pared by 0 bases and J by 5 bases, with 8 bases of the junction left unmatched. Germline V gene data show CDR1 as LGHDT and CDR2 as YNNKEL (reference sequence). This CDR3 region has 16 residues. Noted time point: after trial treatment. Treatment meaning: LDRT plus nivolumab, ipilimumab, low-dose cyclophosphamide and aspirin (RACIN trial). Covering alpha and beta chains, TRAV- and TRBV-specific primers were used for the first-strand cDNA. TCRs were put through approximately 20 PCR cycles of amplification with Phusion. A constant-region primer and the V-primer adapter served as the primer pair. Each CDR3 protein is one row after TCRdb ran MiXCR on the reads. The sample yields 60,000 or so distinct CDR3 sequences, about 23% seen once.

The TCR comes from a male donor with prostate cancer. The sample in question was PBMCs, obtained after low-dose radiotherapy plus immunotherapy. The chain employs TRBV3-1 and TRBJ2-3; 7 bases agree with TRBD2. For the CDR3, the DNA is TGTGCCAGCAGCCAAGAAAGTCGGCTAGCGGTAGATACGCAGTATTTT. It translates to CASSQESRLAVDTQYF.